The 28 T cell receptor beta chains below come from one sample, sequenced in a study of CD8 T cells in Susac syndrome. When the RNA was reverse transcribed, random hexamers were used with an input of roughly 0.5 to 1 ug. From the immunoSEQ multiplex PCR reads, TCRdb called clonotypes with MiXCR, one entry per CDR3 protein. The sample contains about 210,000 distinct CDR3 sequences, over 90% of which appear only once. The sequenced sample consisted of CD4+ T cells from PBMCs. These receptors all come from a human donor with multiple sclerosis.

Here the CDR3 reads CASASLTETQYF. CDR3 DNA: TGTGCCAGCGCAAGCCTTACCGAGACCCAGTACTTC. This chain connects TRBV11-2 to TRBJ2-5; D is unresolved. The CDR3 consists of 12 residues. Germline CDR1 and CDR2: SGHAT and FQNNGV. The V gene lost 8 bases and the J gene lost 5 bases, with 12 bases spanning the gap.

The chain employs TRBV16 and TRBJ1-1; D perhaps matches TRBD1 (5 bases). The CDR3 covers 14 residues. Germline loops: CDR1 KGHSY, CDR2 FQNENV. The V and J ends lost 5 bases and 3 bases respectively, with 13 bases between them. The CDR3 loop is CASSFNQGDTEAFF. The CDR3 bases are TGTGCCAGCAGCTTTAATCAGGGAGACACTGAAGCTTTCTTT.

The chain couples TRBV30 to TRBJ2-3; either TRBD1 or TRBD2 may supply D (5 bases each). V was pared by 0 bases and J by 6 bases, with 10 bases between. Germline-derived CDR1 and CDR2 are GTSNPN and SVGIG (reference sequence). This CDR3 is 13 amino acids long. The CDR3 spells CAWSVGVPDTQYF. Written as DNA, the CDR3 is TGTGCCTGGAGTGTGGGGGTCCCCGATACGCAGTATTTT.

Only one count was recorded for this clonotype. The chain links TRBV12-3 or TRBV12-4 to TRBJ1-2; TRBD1 agrees at 7 bases. V was clipped by 5 bases and J by 3 bases; unmatched bases: 9. The CDR3 covers 15 residues. The CDR3 protein is CASSSSPGQHYGYTF. CDR3 nucleotide sequence: TGTGCCAGCAGTAGCTCACCGGGACAGCACTATGGCTACACCTTC.

The chain couples TRBV29-1 to TRBJ2-7, with a weak D call TRBD1 (7 bases). Germline V CDR1 and CDR2: SQVTM, ANQGSEA. The CDR3 runs 15 residues. The V and J ends lost 0 bases and 3 bases respectively, with 15 bases between them. The CDR3 nucleotides are TGCAGCGTTGAAGATCTGGCAGGGGGAGGCTACGAGCAGTACTTC. Translation: CSVEDLAGGGYEQYF.

This chain joins TRBV3-1 and TRBJ1-4; D is unresolved. Germline V gene sequence: CDR1 LGHDT, CDR2 YNNKEL (reference sequence). The CDR3 loop spans 14 amino acids. Deletions cut 4 bases from V and 4 bases from J, with 10 bases between. CDR3 residues: CASSLSGVNEKLFF. In nucleotides, the CDR3 is TGTGCCAGCAGCCTTTCTGGGGTTAATGAAAAACTGTTTTTT. The full variable domain, completed using reference TRBV3-1 and TRBJ1-4, is DTAVSQTPKYLVTQMGNDKSIKCEQNLGHDTMYWYKQDSKKFLKIMFSYNNKELIINETVPNRFSPKSPDKAHLNLHINSLELGDSAVYFCASSLSGVNEKLFFGSGTQLSVL.

The chain couples TRBV23-1 to TRBJ2-7, with D unresolved. TRBV23-1 is identified as an open reading frame with a role that is uncertain. The CDR3 is 13 residues long. Between the trimmed V and J ends, which lost 5 bases and 0 bases, there was a span of 8 bases. The CDR3 bases are TGCGCCAGCAGTGACACCCACTCCTACGAGCAGTACGTC. Residues: CASSDTHSYEQYV.

The gene calls are TRBV24-1 and TRBJ2-1, with 7 bases matching TRBD2. The germline V gene encodes CDR1 KGHDR and CDR2 SFDVKD. The V segment lost 3 bases and the J segment 6 bases; nucleotides outside the gene matches: 10. CDR3 length: 16 amino acids. The CDR3 DNA reads as TGTGCCACCAGTGATCCAAGCGGGGAGCCCGCCAATGAGCAGTTCTTC. Translation gives CATSDPSGEPANEQFF.

The chain has TRBV27 and TRBJ2-3, with D possibly TRBD2 on 6 matching bases. The V gene lost 3 bases and the J gene lost 3 bases, with 13 bases spanning the gap. Germline CDR1 reads MNHEY; CDR2 reads SMNVEV (reference sequence). The CDR3 covers 15 residues. The CDR3 DNA is TGTGCCAGCAGTTTTGGCGGGGCGGGGACAGATACGCAGTATTTT. Translated, it gives CASSFGGAGTDTQYF.

This chain links TRBV18 with TRBJ2-3; either TRBD1 or TRBD2 may supply D (5 bases each). CDR3 length: 14 amino acids. Germline loops: CDR1 KGHSH, CDR2 LQKENI. Deletions cut 3 bases from V and 6 bases from J, with 13 bases between. CDR3 residues: CASSPAFGDDTQYF. The CDR3 coding sequence is TGTGCCAGCTCACCCGCCTTCGGGGACGATACGCAGTATTTT.

The chain carries TRBV20-1 and TRBJ2-7; D may be TRBD1 or TRBD2 (6 bases each). CDR1 DFQATT and CDR2 SNEGSKA come from the germline V gene (reference sequence). The CDR3 contains 14 residues. This CDR3 is CSGGGKGGSYEQYF. The CDR3 DNA is TGCAGCGGAGGGGGGAAGGGGGGTTCCTACGAGCAGTACTTC.

The chain combines TRBV6-6 with TRBJ1-6; TRBD1 might be the D (6 bases). The ends were cut back, 2 bases at V and 7 bases at J, with 12 bases in the middle. The CDR3 consists of 15 residues. CDR1 and CDR2 from the germline V gene are MNHNY and SVGAGI (reference sequence). CDR3 sequence (DNA): TGTGCCAGCAGTTACGCACCCACAGGGAATTCACCCCTCCACTTT. This translates into CASSYAPTGNSPLHF.

The J gene is TRBJ2-3, the V gene TRBV24-1; 7 positions agree with TRBD2. The CDR3 runs 15 residues. The germline V gene has CDR1 KGHDR and CDR2 SFDVKD. After removal of 4 bases from V and 3 bases from J, the junction contained 6 bases not matched to a gene. CDR3 DNA: TGTGCCACCAGTGACCCGAGCGGGGCTACAGATACGCAGTATTTT. Residues: CATSDPSGATDTQYF.

V and J are TRBV12-3 or TRBV12-4 and TRBJ2-2; 10 bases align to TRBD1. Trimming took 8 bases from V and 5 from J; bases not matched to a gene: 8. The length of the CDR3 is 15 residues. CDR3 in DNA: TGTGCCAGCGAACGGAGGACAGGGGGTACCGGGGAGCTGTTTTTT. It codes for CASERRTGGTGELFF.

This chain joins TRBV27 and TRBJ1-2; 7 bases agree with TRBD1. J gave up 4 bases and V 3 bases, and 5 bases lay outside the gene matches. Germline values: CDR1 MNHEY, CDR2 SMNVEV (reference sequence). The CDR3 covers 14 residues. DNA of the CDR3: TGTGCCAGCAGTTTCGGGGGACAGTTCTATGGCTACACCTTC. Its protein is CASSFGGQFYGYTF.

As to this clonotype: One end of the junction fails to match germline, which may point to a read error. This chain connects TRBV6-5 to TRBJ2-5; 10 bases are a match to TRBD2. Germline V gene data show CDR1 as MNHEY and CDR2 as SVGAGI. The CDR3 length is 15 residues. The CDR3: CASSYPSGGQQTQYF. In DNA, the CDR3 is TGTGCCAGCAGTTACCCTAGCGGGGGCCAACAGACCCAGTACTTC.

The sample holds one count of this clonotype. The J gene is TRBJ2-7, the V gene TRBV29-1; D is unclear. The CDR3 spans 13 residues. Trimming removed 0 bases at V and 6 bases at J, with 12 bases between. The V gene's germline CDR1 is SQVTM and CDR2 ANQGSEA. The CDR3 loop is CSVEDSKTVEQYV. As DNA, the CDR3 is TGCAGCGTTGAAGATTCAAAGACGGTCGAGCAGTACGTC.

This chain connects TRBV29-1 to TRBJ1-1; D is unclear. The V end was cut by 4 bases, the J end by 1 base, with 7 bases between. CDR3 length: 12 amino acids. CDR1 and CDR2 from the germline V gene are SQVTM and ANQGSEA. The CDR3 region is CSVGYGNTEAFF. CDR3 sequence (DNA): TGCAGCGTTGGGTACGGGAACACTGAAGCTTTCTTT.

V usage is TRBV29-1 and J usage is TRBJ2-1; TRBD1 is a possible D gene (5 bases). Germline CDR1 SQVTM, CDR2 ANQGSEA. With 4 bases removed from V and 7 bases from J, the gap between germline ends came to 11 bases. There are 12 residues in the CDR3. The CDR3 DNA reads as TGCAGCGTTGCCAGGGCGCGTAATGAGCAGTTCTTC. Residues: CSVARARNEQFF.

This chain connects TRBV30 to TRBJ2-5; tentative D call: TRBD2 (5 bases). Germline loops: CDR1 GTSNPN, CDR2 SVGIG (reference sequence). V lost 4 bases and J 5 bases, leaving 11 bases between the germline ends. The CDR3 sequence is 12 residues long. CDR3 sequence: CAWTIASETQYF. The CDR3 nucleotides read TGTGCCTGGACAATAGCGTCGGAGACCCAGTACTTC.

The CDR3 sequence: CATSRSVTNEKLFF. CDR3 sequence (DNA): TGTGCCACCAGCAGATCTGTCACGAATGAAAAACTGTTTTTT. This rearrangement joins TRBV15 to TRBJ1-4, with D uncertain. The V and J ends lost 2 bases and 5 bases respectively, with 9 bases between them. Germline loops: CDR1 LNHNV, CDR2 YYDKDF (reference sequence). The CDR3 loop spans 14 amino acids.

This clonotype appeared once. The chain is built from TRBV20-1 and TRBJ2-1, with TRBD1 as a possible D gene (7 bases). This CDR3 is 14 amino acids long. Trimming pared 6 bases from V and 3 bases from J, leaving 15 bases between. CDR1 and CDR2 (germline): DFQATT, SNEGSKA (reference sequence). CDR3 region: CSAKPRGVYNEQFF. The CDR3 DNA follows: TGCAGTGCGAAGCCCAGGGGGGTCTACAATGAGCAGTTCTTC.

This clonotype was observed a single time. The chain carries TRBV20-1 and TRBJ2-5; 7 bases map to TRBD2. V shed 6 bases and J 1 base; nucleotides not matched to a gene: 11. Germline CDR1 DFQATT, CDR2 SNEGSKA (reference sequence). The length of the CDR3 is 15 residues. CDR3 residues: CSARRSSGPQETQYF. CDR3 DNA: TGCAGTGCCCGGCGTTCTAGCGGTCCCCAAGAGACCCAGTACTTC.

The chain uses TRBV7-2 and TRBJ2-3; 14 bases match TRBD2. CDR3 length: 16 residues. Germline V CDR1 and CDR2: SGHTA, FQGNSA. V was clipped by 2 bases and J by 4 bases; unmatched bases: 2. In DNA, the CDR3 is TGTGCCAGCAGCTTAAGGACTAGCGGGGGGCCAGATACGCAGTATTTT. It is translated as CASSLRTSGGPDTQYF.

This rearrangement joins TRBV7-2 to TRBJ2-1, with 10 bases lining up with TRBD2. Per the germline V gene, CDR1 is SGHTA and CDR2 is FQGNSA. The V and J ends lost 2 bases and 5 bases, in that order; junction bases with no gene match: 3. CDR3 length: 15 residues. The CDR3 region has the DNA TGTGCCAGCAGCTTAATTAGCGGGGGGCACAATGAGCAGTTCTTC. This codes for CASSLISGGHNEQFF.

V is TRBV2 and J is TRBJ1-5, with 7 bases matching TRBD1. V shed 3 bases, J shed 4 bases, and the junction held 9 bases outside the gene matches. CDR3 length: 16 amino acids. The germline CDR1 and CDR2 sequences are SNHLY and FYNNEI. The CDR3: CASSDRRTGANQPQHF. CDR3 coding DNA: TGTGCCAGCAGTGATAGACGGACAGGAGCAAATCAGCCCCAGCATTTT.

The chain recombines TRBV7-9 with TRBJ2-5; D may be TRBD2 (6 bases). The CDR3 runs 19 residues. CDR1 and CDR2 from the germline V gene are SEHNR and FQNEAQ (reference sequence). Trimming stripped 3 bases from V and 1 base from J, with 24 bases between. CDR3 DNA: TGTGCCAGCAGCTTTAGCGACCTTCCACCGGGCGGGGCCCAAGAGACCCAGTACTTC. It codes for CASSFSDLPPGGAQETQYF.

This clonotype was seen a handful of times. V is TRBV11-2 and J is TRBJ2-7, with 8 bases matching TRBD1. The ends lost 5 bases at V and 6 bases at J; junction bases unmatched: 9. The CDR3 covers 14 residues. CDR1 and CDR2 (germline): SGHAT, FQNNGV. DNA for the CDR3: TGTGCCAGCAGCCCCAGGACAGGGAACAGCGAGCAGTACTTC. Translation: CASSPRTGNSEQYF.